Below are 4 T cell receptor beta chains sequenced from a single sample in a study of blood T cell repertoires in COVID-19. Data came from immunoSEQ multiplex PCR; TCRdb stores just in-frame clones and leaves some out. The table lists around 190,000 clones, 83% of them singletons. Sequencing was carried out using peripheral blood. The receptors derive from a woman aged 70 to 79 with COVID-19, enrolled during active disease.

The chain recombines TRBV28 with TRBJ2-1; TRBD1 aligns across 8 bases. The germline gives CDR1 MDHEN, CDR2 SYDVKM. The CDR3 extends over 14 amino acids. Germline trimming cut 2 bases from V and 5 bases from J; bases unmatched to any gene: 2. The CDR3 nucleotides read TGTGCCAGCAGTTTAGGCAGGGGGCACAATGAGCAGTTCTTC. As protein: CASSLGRGHNEQFF.

The V and J genes are TRBV28 and TRBJ1-4; tentatively, D is TRBD1 (6 bases). V was shortened by 3 bases and J by 7 bases, with 15 bases between the two germline ends. The CDR3 is 15 amino acids. CDR1 MDHEN and CDR2 SYDVKM come from the germline V gene. The CDR3 spells CASSFPQGLGEKLFF. CDR3 bases: TGTGCCAGCAGTTTCCCTCAGGGGCTGGGTGAAAAACTGTTTTTT.

For this clone: The sample carries other DNA sequences with the same CDR3. V usage is TRBV7-2 and J usage is TRBJ1-2; possibly TRBD1 for D (6 bases). The CDR3 has 13 residues. V was clipped by 5 bases and J by 2 bases, with 9 bases between them. CDR1 and CDR2 (germline): SGHTA, FQGNSA. For the CDR3, the DNA is TGTGCCAGCAGCCCGGACAGAAACTATGGCTACACCTTC. Encoded protein: CASSPDRNYGYTF.

The rearrangement uses TRBV9 and TRBJ2-5; D gene uncertain. Trimming took off 4 bases at V and 5 bases at J, with 12 bases between the two ends. Germline CDR1 and CDR2: SGDLS and YYNGEE. This CDR3 contains 13 residues. CDR3 coding DNA: TGTGCCAGCAGCCTAGACCCTAGGGAGACCCAGTACTTC. Protein: CASSLDPRETQYF.